These 9 T cell receptor beta chains came from one sample sequenced in a study of blood T cells in healthy people across ages. A second PCR, run for roughly 7 to 11 cycles, used a sample-barcoded 5' primer plus a J-beta primer mix. TCRdb reprocessed the 5' RACE reads with MiXCR, giving one entry per CDR3 protein. The sample includes about 1.6 million distinct CDR3 sequences, roughly 32% seen only once; the top ten take about 11%. The specimen was blood. The receptors here all came from a woman in her 30s in good health.

A few counts support this clonotype. The chain employs TRBV7-6 and TRBJ2-5, with 7 bases lining up with TRBD2. Per germline, CDR1 SGHVS and CDR2 FNYEAQ. J lost 5 bases, V lost 5 bases, and 17 bases had no gene match. The CDR3 sequence is 17 residues long. This chain's CDR3 is CASSARAGGGVGETQYF. In nucleotides, the CDR3 is TGTGCCAGCAGCGCACGGGCGGGCGGGGGAGTCGGTGAGACCCAGTACTTC.

This clonotype appeared a few times. V is TRBV4-1 and J is TRBJ2-3; the match to TRBD2 covers 9 bases. After removal of 0 bases from V and 4 bases from J, the junction contained 5 bases not matched to a gene. The germline V gene encodes CDR1 MGHRA and CDR2 YSYEKL. CDR3 size: 16 residues. The CDR3 here is CASSQDHSGGADTQYF. In DNA, the CDR3 is TGCGCCAGCAGCCAAGACCATAGCGGGGGAGCAGATACGCAGTATTTT.

There are a few counts of this clonotype. The V and J genes are TRBV9 and TRBJ2-1, with 9 bases identical to TRBD2. The CDR3 totals 17 residues. From germline, CDR1 is SGDLS and CDR2 YYNGEE. V lost 1 base, J lost 7 bases, and 12 bases stayed unmatched. The CDR3 DNA reads as TGTGCCAGCAGCGTATTTATGGGACTAGCACCTATGAATGAGCAGTTCTTC. This encodes CASSVFMGLAPMNEQFF.

As to this clonotype: One end of the junction varies from germline; a read error may be responsible. The chain carries TRBV6-2 or TRBV6-3 and TRBJ2-2, with D unresolved. The germline CDR1 and CDR2 sequences are MNHEY and SVGEGT. This CDR3 is 10 amino acids long. CDR3 nucleotide sequence: TGTGCCACCAGTACCGGGGAGCTGTTTTTT. It translates to CATSTGELFF.

In this sample, this clonotype turned up once. The chain has TRBV7-9 and TRBJ2-7, with D uncertain. Germline V lookup: CDR1 SEHNR, CDR2 FQNEAQ (reference sequence). Trimming took off 3 bases at V and 5 bases at J, with 23 bases between the two ends. This CDR3 is built from 17 residues. The CDR3 DNA reads TGTGCCAGCAGCTTCCCCGCTGCTGGCGGCCTTAAGGACGAGCAGTACTTC. Translation: CASSFPAAGGLKDEQYF.

Only a few counts were recorded for this clonotype. In nucleotides, the CDR3 is TGTGCCAGCAGCGTGGGACAGGGGCTTGTGAGCAATCAGCCCCAGCATTTT. It yields the protein CASSVGQGLVSNQPQHF. The chain combines TRBV7-2 with TRBJ1-5; 10 nucleotides line up with TRBD1. CDR1 and CDR2 from the germline V gene are SGHTA and FQGNSA. Unmatched junction bases numbered 8, after V lost 5 bases and J lost 1 base. CDR3 size: 17 residues. The variable domain in full, completed from reference TRBV7-2 and TRBJ1-5, reads GAGVSQSPSNKVTEKGKDVELRCDPISGHTALYWYRQSLGQGLEFLIYFQGNSAPDKSGLPSDRFSAERTGGSVSTLTIQRTQQEDSAVYLCASSVGQGLVSNQPQHFGDGTRLSIL.

This clonotype has just a few counts. V is TRBV27 and J is TRBJ2-3, with 7 nucleotides matching TRBD2. The CDR3 totals 15 residues. J was trimmed by 4 bases and V by 6 bases; bases with no gene match: 10. The germline V gene has CDR1 MNHEY and CDR2 SMNVEV (reference sequence). CDR3 sequence reads: CASSWGGLASDTQYF. The CDR3 DNA reads as TGTGCCAGCAGCTGGGGGGGTTTAGCCTCAGATACGCAGTATTTT.

The gene calls are TRBV28 and TRBJ2-1; 7 bases line up with TRBD2. V lost 5 bases, J lost 6 bases, and 13 bases stayed unmatched. Germline V gives CDR1 MDHEN, CDR2 SYDVKM. The CDR3 extends over 16 amino acids. In DNA, the CDR3 is TGTGCCAGCAGTCCCCGTGCGGGAGCGCCAGGCAATGAGCAGTTCTTC. It encodes CASSPRAGAPGNEQFF.

The V gene is TRBV5-1, the J gene TRBJ2-7, with D perhaps assigned TRBD1 or TRBD2 (5 bases each). The V end lost 3 bases, the J end lost 5 bases, and 18 bases lay between the germline ends. The CDR3 runs 15 residues. The germline gives CDR1 SGHRS, CDR2 YFSETQ. CDR3 sequence reads: CASSSGTVASNEQYF. CDR3 bases: TGCGCCAGCAGCTCGGGGACGGTAGCATCGAACGAGCAGTACTTC.